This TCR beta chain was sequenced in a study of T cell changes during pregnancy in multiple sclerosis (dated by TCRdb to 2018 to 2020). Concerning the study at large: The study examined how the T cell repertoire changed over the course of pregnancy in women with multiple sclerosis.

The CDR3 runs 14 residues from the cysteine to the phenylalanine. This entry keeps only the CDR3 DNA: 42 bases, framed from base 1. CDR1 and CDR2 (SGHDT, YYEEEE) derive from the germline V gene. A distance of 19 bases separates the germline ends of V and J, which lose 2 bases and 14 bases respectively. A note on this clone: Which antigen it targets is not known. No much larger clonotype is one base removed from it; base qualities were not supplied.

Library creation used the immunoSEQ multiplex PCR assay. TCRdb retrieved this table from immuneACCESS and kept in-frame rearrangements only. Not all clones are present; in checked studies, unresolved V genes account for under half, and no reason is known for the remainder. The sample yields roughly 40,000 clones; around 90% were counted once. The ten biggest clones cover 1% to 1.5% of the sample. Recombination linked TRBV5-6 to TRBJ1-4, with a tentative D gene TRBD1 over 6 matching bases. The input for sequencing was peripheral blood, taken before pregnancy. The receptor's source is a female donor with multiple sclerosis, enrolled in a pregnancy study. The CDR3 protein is CASSFRGGGNQLFF. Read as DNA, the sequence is TGTGCCAGCAGCTTTAGGGGGGGAGGAAATCAGCTGTTTTTT.